These 19 T cell receptor beta chains were all obtained from the same sample, sequenced in a study of CD8+ T cells in alopecia areata. Treatment described: oral pan-JAK inhibitor, 5-10 mg twice daily. As the sequencing template, cDNA was produced by extracting RNA and reverse transcribing it. Generated by immunoSEQ multiplex PCR, the TCRdb table keeps only in-frame clones and is missing some. Found here are approximately 300,000 clones, 55% to 70% of them singletons; the top ten hold approximately 1.7%. This specimen was CD4+ T cells sorted from blood, taken at week 24, from a patient treated with tofacitinib. The receptors were sampled from a human donor with alopecia areata.

The rearrangement uses TRBV28 and TRBJ2-5; 8 bases agree with TRBD1. J gave up 4 bases and V 6 bases, and 10 bases lay outside the gene matches. CDR3 size: 15 residues. CDR1 is MDHEN, CDR2 SYDVKM, per germline. Written as DNA, the CDR3 is TGTGCCAGCAGGCCACAGGGGGGCAGGGGAGAGACCCAGTACTTC. Encoded protein: CASRPQGGRGETQYF.

This clone occurred a few times. The CDR3 here is CSVTGRNGYTF. CDR3 nucleotides: TGCAGCGTCACAGGGCGGAATGGCTACACCTTC. The chain combines TRBV29-1 with TRBJ1-2, with D possibly being TRBD1 (6 bases). Per the germline V gene, CDR1 is SQVTM and CDR2 is ANQGSEA. Trimming left V 6 bases short and J 6 bases short, with 11 bases between. The length of the CDR3 is 11 residues.

This clone occurred a few times. The gene calls are TRBV27 and TRBJ2-3; 11 nucleotides agree with TRBD2. The V and J ends lost 4 bases and 6 bases, in that order; junction bases with no gene match: 9. Germline CDR1 is MNHEY and CDR2 is SMNVEV (reference sequence). The CDR3 is 16 residues long. CDR3 bases: TGTGCCAGCAGTTCTAGCGGGGGGCCGAGCGCCGATACGCAGTATTTT. It is translated as CASSSSGGPSADTQYF.

The gene calls are TRBV7-9 and TRBJ1-2; no clear D gene. CDR1 is SEHNR, CDR2 FQNEAQ, per germline (reference sequence). The CDR3 contains 15 residues. The V and J ends lost 0 bases and 4 bases respectively, with 12 bases between them. Here the CDR3 reads CASSLAGEVGYGYTF. The CDR3 DNA reads as TGTGCCAGCAGCTTAGCGGGCGAGGTCGGCTATGGCTACACCTTC.

This clone was seen a handful of times. The CDR3, as DNA: TGTGCCAGCAGCGAACAGGGGGCGCAGGGTTACGAGCAGTACTTC. As protein: CASSEQGAQGYEQYF. The rearrangement uses TRBV7-8 and TRBJ2-7, with 9 bases that match TRBD1. The germline gives CDR1 SGHVS, CDR2 FQNEAQ. Trimming took 5 bases from V and 4 from J; bases not matched to a gene: 9. This CDR3 contains 15 residues.

This rearrangement joins TRBV7-2 to TRBJ1-6; possibly TRBD1 for D (5 bases). CDR3 size: 17 residues. Trimming shortened V by 5 bases and J by 8 bases, and 22 bases separated the two germline ends. Germline values: CDR1 SGHTA, CDR2 FQGNSA. CDR3 nucleotide sequence: TGTGCCAGCAGCCCCCAAACGACAGTAACATTGGATTCACCCCTCCACTTT. It specifies CASSPQTTVTLDSPLHF.

The V call is TRBV15, the J call TRBJ1-3, with TRBD1 matching 7 bases. Looked up from germline, CDR1 is LNHNV and CDR2 is YYDKDF (reference sequence). The V segment lost 4 bases and the J segment 2 bases; nucleotides outside the gene matches: 11. This CDR3 is 17 amino acids long. The CDR3, as DNA: TGTGCCACCAGCACCTCGACTCGACAGGGTACTGGAAACACCATATATTTT. Translated, it gives CATSTSTRQGTGNTIYF.

The rearrangement uses TRBV28 and TRBJ1-2; a possible D gene is TRBD1 (5 bases). Trimming took 6 bases from V and 5 from J, leaving 10 bases between them. The germline V gene has CDR1 MDHEN and CDR2 SYDVKM. The CDR3 contains 12 residues. CDR3 bases: TGTGCCAGCAGGTGGGGCCTTTATGGCTACACCTTC. Translation gives CASRWGLYGYTF.

The chain recombines TRBV7-2 with TRBJ2-3, with no clear D. Trimming shortened V by 5 bases and J by 0 bases, and 15 bases separated the two germline ends. The V gene's germline CDR1 is SGHTA and CDR2 FQGNSA. CDR3 size: 16 residues. The CDR3 protein is CASSEQPTSSTDTQYF. CDR3 nucleotide sequence: TGTGCCAGCAGCGAACAACCGACATCTAGCACAGATACGCAGTATTTT.

V is TRBV14 and J is TRBJ1-1, with TRBD1 identical over 7 bases. After removal of 2 bases from V and 0 bases from J, the junction contained 6 bases not matched to a gene. The germline gives CDR1 SGHDN, CDR2 FVKESK. This CDR3 comprises 16 residues. CDR3 protein: CASSQRGGQLNTEAFF. DNA for the CDR3: TGTGCCAGCAGCCAAAGGGGGGGACAGCTGAACACTGAAGCTTTCTTT.

The chain has TRBV5-4 and TRBJ1-4; TRBD1 agrees at 10 bases. The junction had 10 bases not matched to a gene; V was cut back by 3 bases and J by 8 bases. The length of the CDR3 is 16 residues. The germline V gene has CDR1 SGHNT and CDR2 YYREEE (reference sequence). This chain's CDR3 is CASSSAETGGKEKLFF. As DNA, the CDR3 is TGTGCCAGCAGCTCCGCTGAGACAGGGGGCAAAGAAAAACTGTTTTTT. Full variable domain (rest looked up from reference TRBV5-4 and TRBJ1-4): ETGVTQSPTHLIKTRGQQVTLRCSSQSGHNTVSWYQQALGQGPQFIFQYYREEENGRGNFPPRFSGLQFPNYSSELNVNALELDDSALYLCASSSAETGGKEKLFFGSGTQLSVL.

The chain couples TRBV5-1 to TRBJ1-5, with D possibly matching TRBD1 (6 bases). The germline V and J ends were trimmed by 5 bases and 5 bases, with 17 bases remaining between them. The CDR3 sequence is 15 residues long. Germline V gives CDR1 SGHRS, CDR2 YFSETQ. CDR3 bases: TGCGCCAGCAGTCTCGGGCAGGGGAGAGATCAGCCCCAGCATTTT. This codes for CASSLGQGRDQPQHF.

This clone was counted between two and nine times. The CDR3: CASSERGSGVYTF. CDR3 coding DNA: TGTGCCAGCAGTGAAAGGGGCAGTGGTGTCTACACCTTC. This sequence joins TRBV2 and TRBJ1-2, with D tentatively TRBD1 (5 bases). This CDR3 comprises 13 residues. V dropped 2 bases and J dropped 10 bases, with 14 bases sitting between them. From germline, CDR1 is SNHLY and CDR2 FYNNEI.

There are a few counts of this clone. The chain has TRBV7-9 and TRBJ2-1; D may match TRBD1 or TRBD2 (5 bases each). Trimming pared 2 bases from V and 2 bases from J, leaving 13 bases between. Germline CDR1 is SEHNR and CDR2 is FQNEAQ (reference sequence). The CDR3 loop spans 16 amino acids. The CDR3 DNA is TGTGCCAGCAGCTTAAAATGGCAGGGACCCTACAATGAGCAGTTCTTC. Protein: CASSLKWQGPYNEQFF.

This rearrangement joins TRBV10-3 to TRBJ2-1, with TRBD2 matching over 7 bases. J gave up 2 bases and V 0 bases, and 7 bases lay outside the gene matches. Looked up from germline, CDR1 is ENHRY and CDR2 is SYGVKD. This CDR3 region has 17 residues. The DNA for the CDR3 is TGTGCCATCAGTGAGTCGAGGGAGCGGGGAACCTACAATGAGCAGTTCTTC. It yields the protein CAISESRERGTYNEQFF.

The DNA for the CDR3 is TGCGCCAGCAGCCAAGATATATCAGGGACTACCTACGAGCAGTACTTC. Amino acid sequence: CASSQDISGTTYEQYF. The rearrangement joins TRBV4-1 to TRBJ2-7; 7 bases match TRBD2. The J segment lost 2 bases and the V segment lost 0 bases, leaving 7 bases of the junction unmatched. Germline CDR1 and CDR2: MGHRA and YSYEKL. CDR3 length equals 16 residues.

The rearrangement uses TRBV5-1 and TRBJ2-3; TRBD1 matches 9 bases. V trimming: 4 bases; J trimming: 0 bases; junction bases outside the gene matches: 6. The CDR3 runs to 16 residues. The germline V gene has CDR1 SGHRS and CDR2 YFSETQ. The CDR3 nucleotides are TGCGCCAGCAGCCTCGGACAGGGGCGTAGCACAGATACGCAGTATTTT. Translating gives CASSLGQGRSTDTQYF.

The genes are TRBV29-1 and TRBJ2-5; the match to TRBD1 covers 8 bases. The CDR3 spans 14 residues. J was trimmed by 5 bases and V by 4 bases; bases with no gene match: 9. CDR1 SQVTM and CDR2 ANQGSEA come from the germline V gene. CDR3 nucleotide sequence: TGCAGCGTTGGGTCCCAGGGGGCTGGGGAGACCCAGTACTTC. Its protein product is CSVGSQGAGETQYF.

V usage is TRBV5-4 and J usage is TRBJ2-3, with 12 nucleotides matching TRBD2. Unmatched junction bases numbered 3, after V lost 4 bases and J lost 3 bases. The germline V gene encodes CDR1 SGHNT and CDR2 YYREEE (reference sequence). The CDR3 contains 15 residues. The CDR3 DNA is TGTGCCAGCAGCCTGCTAGCGGGGGGGACAGATACGCAGTATTTT. Amino acids: CASSLLAGGTDTQYF.